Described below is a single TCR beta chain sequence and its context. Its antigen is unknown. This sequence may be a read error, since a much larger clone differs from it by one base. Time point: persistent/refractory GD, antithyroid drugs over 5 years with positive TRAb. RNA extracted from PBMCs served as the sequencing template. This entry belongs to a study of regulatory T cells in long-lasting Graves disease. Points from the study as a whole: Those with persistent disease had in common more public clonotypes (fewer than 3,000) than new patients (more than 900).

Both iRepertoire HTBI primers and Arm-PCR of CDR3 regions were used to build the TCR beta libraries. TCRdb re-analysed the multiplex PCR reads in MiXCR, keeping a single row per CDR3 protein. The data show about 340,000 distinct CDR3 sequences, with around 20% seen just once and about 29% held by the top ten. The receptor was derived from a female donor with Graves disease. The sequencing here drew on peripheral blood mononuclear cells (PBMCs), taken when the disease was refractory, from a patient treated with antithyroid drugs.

This chain's CDR3 is CAGSPSPTNEKLFF. The CDR3 DNA sequence: TGTGCCGGCAGCCCATCCCCAACTAATGAAAAACTGTTTTTT. This chain joins TRBV28 and TRBJ1-4, with unresolved D. This CDR3 is 14 amino acids long. In germline, CDR1 is MDHEN, CDR2 SYDVKM.